The clone carrying this T cell receptor (beta chain) is a singleton in its sample. Original data processing: Estimates of nucleated cell counts were drawn from the amplification of reference gene primers. Repertoires were generated with immunoSEQ multiplex PCR, while TCRdb's copy carries only in-frame clones and drops some. The DNA gave D and trimming, while V, J and clone size come from that table. Counted here are 220,000 or so clones, nearly 90% occurring once; the ten biggest clones make up less than 15%. Germline V CDR1 and CDR2: KGHDR, SFDVKD. Between the trimmed V and J ends, which lost 3 bases and 5 bases, there was a span of 10 bases. The length of the CDR3 is 14 residues. The sample is drawn from a study of blood T cell repertoires in COVID-19. About the research overall: The origin of the acute and convalescent COVID-19 samples was the United States, Italy and Spain.

The sequencing sample was made of PBMCs or T cells enriched from blood (not recorded which). This chain connects TRBV24-1 to TRBJ2-1; no definite D call. The clonotype originates from a man aged 30 to 45 who had been exposed to COVID-19. CDR3 nucleotide sequence: TGTGCCACCAGTGATGGTAGCTGGCACAATGAGCAGTTCTTC. Its translation is CATSDGSWHNEQFF.